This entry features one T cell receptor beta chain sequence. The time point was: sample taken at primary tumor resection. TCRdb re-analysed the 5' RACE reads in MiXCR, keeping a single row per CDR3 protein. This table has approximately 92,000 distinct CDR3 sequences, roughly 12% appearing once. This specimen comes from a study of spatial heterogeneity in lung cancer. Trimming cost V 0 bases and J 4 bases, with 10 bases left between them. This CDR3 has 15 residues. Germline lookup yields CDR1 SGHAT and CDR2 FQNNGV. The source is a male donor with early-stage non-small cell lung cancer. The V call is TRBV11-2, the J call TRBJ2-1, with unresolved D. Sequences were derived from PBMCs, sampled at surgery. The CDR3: CASSLETRNYNEQFF. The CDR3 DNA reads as TGTGCCAGCAGCTTAGAAACCCGAAATTACAATGAGCAGTTCTTC.